The subject of this entry is one T cell receptor (beta chain). This record comes from a study of blood T cell repertoires in COVID-19. Study summary: Samples taken during acute and convalescent COVID-19 were collected in the United States, Italy and Spain. Sources were T cells, B-cell-depleted T cells, or PBMCs; the material itself was cDNA or gDNA.

Authors' data handling: Amplification of reference gene primers was used by the study to estimate nucleated cell counts. The data were produced by immunoSEQ multiplex PCR, yet TCRdb's version contains in-frame clones alone and is incomplete. V and J calls and clone size are copied from that table; D and trimming were computed from the DNA. The sample yields some 44,000 clones, about 88% seen once. V lost 4 bases and J lost 10, with 12 bases in between. The CDR3 consists of 12 residues. The germline V gene encodes CDR1 SGHRS and CDR2 YFSETQ. The clonotype was recovered from a human donor in a cohort sampled during active COVID-19. Sequencing was carried out using peripheral blood. V gene TRBV5-1 combines with J gene TRBJ2-1; no definite D call. CDR3 loop: CASSTPGTEQFF. Written as DNA, the CDR3 is TGCGCCAGCAGCACTCCCGGTACGGAGCAGTTCTTC.